This TCR beta chain was identified during a study of control samples from healthy donors and cancer patients. The CDR3 spans 15 residues. Trimming shortened V by 5 bases and J by 7 bases, and 18 bases separated the two germline ends. CDR1 is LNHDA, CDR2 SQIVND, per germline (reference sequence). This clone was recorded only once. The assay was immunoSEQ multiplex PCR, and TCRdb's table has in-frame clones only and misses some. The sample comprises some 250,000 clones, over 70% of which are singletons, and roughly 13% rests with the top ten. Specimen: PBMCs. The J gene is TRBJ2-1, the V gene TRBV19; the D is unclear. The clonotype was recovered from a woman aged 55-69 years with lung cancer. The CDR3 sequence is CASSPPVRTLNEQFF. In nucleotides, the CDR3 is TGTGCCAGTAGTCCACCGGTCCGGACGTTGAATGAGCAGTTCTTC.